A selection of T cell receptor beta chains follows, all from one sample in a study of blood T cell repertoires in COVID-19. Produced via immunoSEQ multiplex PCR; TCRdb's table is partial and in-frame only. The table has 200,000 or so clones, 70% to 90% seen once. Sequencing was carried out using PBMCs or T cells enriched from blood (not recorded which). Source of these receptors: a man aged 25-45 years who had recovered from COVID-19. Each CDR3 is given with its conserved first and last residue. Fields, in order: CDR3 protein, CDR3 DNA, V gene, clone size, J gene, D gene, CDR3 length. D genes are given only for firm matches. Size values are once, few and many counts, or a class for expanded clones, and some rows have none.

CDR3: CASRLAGSSYNEQFF; DNA: TGTGCCAGCAGGTTAGCGGGGAGCTCCTACAATGAGCAGTTCTTC; V: TRBV11-2; size: .; J: TRBJ2-1; D: TRBD2; length: 15
CDR3: CASSQVPGRDEQYF; DNA: TGTGCCAGCAGCCAAGTCCCGGGTAGAGACGAGCAGTACTTC; V: TRBV3-1/TRBV3-2; size: .; J: TRBJ2-7; D: .; length: 14
CDR3: CASSLNGGTGTGELFF; DNA: TGCGCCAGCAGCTTGAACGGGGGGACTGGCACCGGGGAGCTGTTTTTT; V: TRBV5-1; size: .; J: TRBJ2-2; D: TRBD2; length: 16
CDR3: CASSMGISQQYF; DNA: TGTGCCAGTAGTATGGGCATCAGCCAGCAGTACTTC; V: TRBV19; size: .; J: TRBJ2-7; D: .; length: 12
CDR3: CASSRGGTNTGELFF; DNA: TGTGCCAGCAGCAGAGGGGGAACGAACACCGGGGAGCTGTTTTTT; V: TRBV25-1; size: once; J: TRBJ2-2; D: .; length: 15
CDR3: CASSPARTAYNSPLHF; DNA: TGTGCCAGCAGCCCGGCCCGGACAGCCTATAATTCACCCCTCCACTTT; V: TRBV4-2; size: .; J: TRBJ1-6; D: .; length: 16
CDR3: CASSRGRDTEAFF; DNA: TGTGCCAGCTCCCGAGGGAGGGACACTGAAGCTTTCTTT; V: TRBV18; size: few; J: TRBJ1-1; D: .; length: 13
CDR3: CASSWDSRREAFF; DNA: TGCGCCAGCAGCTGGGACAGTAGGAGGGAAGCTTTCTTT; V: TRBV5-1; size: .; J: TRBJ1-1; D: TRBD1; length: 13
CDR3: CASAHAGTGYNEQFF; DNA: TGCGCCAGCGCCCACGCCGGGACAGGGTACAATGAGCAGTTCTTC; V: TRBV10-1; size: .; J: TRBJ2-1; D: TRBD1; length: 15
CDR3: CASSFGGAGDTQYF; DNA: TGTGCCAGCAGTTTCGGAGGGGCCGGAGATACGCAGTATTTT; V: TRBV28; size: .; J: TRBJ2-3; D: .; length: 14
CDR3: CASSYSGSFRRQPNEKLFF; DNA: TGTGCCAGCAGTTACTCGGGTTCTTTCCGACGACAGCCTAATGAAAAACTGTTTTTT; V: TRBV6-7; size: .; J: TRBJ1-4; D: .; length: 19
CDR3: CASSFLSGRNPYEQYF; DNA: TGTGCCAGCAGCTTCCTCAGCGGGAGGAATCCCTACGAGCAGTACTTC; V: TRBV7-2; size: .; J: TRBJ2-7; D: TRBD2; length: 16
CDR3: CASVADDTYNEQFF; DNA: TGTGCCAGCGTAGCGGACGACACCTACAATGAGCAGTTCTTC; V: TRBV7-2; size: .; J: TRBJ2-1; D: .; length: 14
CDR3: CASSLSGGNQPQHF; DNA: TGTGCCAGCAGCTTATCGGGAGGCAATCAGCCCCAGCATTTT; V: TRBV5-5; size: .; J: TRBJ1-5; D: .; length: 14
CDR3: CASSEGVRGGTEAFF; DNA: TGTGCCAGCAGCGAAGGGGTGCGGGGTGGGACTGAAGCTTTCTTT; V: TRBV6-1; size: .; J: TRBJ1-1; D: .; length: 15
CDR3: CASSLSTGTGATDTQYF; DNA: TGTGCCAGCAGCTTATCTACCGGGACAGGGGCAACAGATACGCAGTATTTT; V: TRBV11-3; size: once; J: TRBJ2-3; D: TRBD1; length: 17
CDR3: CASSVEGGSGNYEQYF; DNA: TGTGCCAGCAGCGTAGAGGGCGGGAGTGGCAATTACGAGCAGTACTTC; V: TRBV9; size: .; J: TRBJ2-7; D: TRBD2; length: 16
CDR3: CAGEAYTF; DNA: TGTGCCGGGGAAGCCTACACCTTC; V: TRBV30; size: .; J: TRBJ1-2; D: .; length: 8
CDR3: CASREEGTNSPLHF; DNA: TGTGCCAGCAGAGAGGAGGGAACGAATTCACCCCTCCACTTT; V: TRBV27; size: .; J: TRBJ1-6; D: .; length: 14
CDR3: CASTPSAGGLPGELFF; DNA: TGTGCCAGTACCCCTTCAGCGGGAGGGTTACCCGGGGAGCTGTTTTTT; V: TRBV19; size: .; J: TRBJ2-2; D: TRBD2; length: 16
CDR3: CASSYSFLLDTEAFF; DNA: TGTGCCAGCAGTTACTCTTTCCTTCTCGACACTGAAGCTTTCTTT; V: TRBV6-5; size: .; J: TRBJ1-1; D: .; length: 15
CDR3: CASSQVSQGAGYTF; DNA: TGCGCCAGCAGCCAAGTGTCACAGGGGGCTGGCTACACCTTC; V: TRBV4-1; size: .; J: TRBJ1-2; D: TRBD1; length: 14
CDR3: CASSAAGRGDYEQYF; DNA: TGTGCCAGCAGCGCGGCGGGACGGGGGGATTACGAGCAGTACTTC; V: TRBV5-4; size: .; J: TRBJ2-7; D: TRBD2; length: 15
CDR3: CASSIVFGIGQPQHF; DNA: TGTGCCAGTAGTATAGTATTCGGGATAGGTCAGCCCCAGCATTTT; V: TRBV19; size: .; J: TRBJ1-5; D: .; length: 15
CDR3: CAAGTSGYNEQFF; DNA: TGTGCCGCAGGTACTAGCGGTTACAATGAGCAGTTCTTC; V: TRBV27; size: .; J: TRBJ2-1; D: TRBD2; length: 13
CDR3: CATGGRDRGTGELFF; DNA: TGTGCCACAGGGGGCCGGGACAGGGGCACCGGGGAGCTGTTTTTT; V: TRBV6-5; size: .; J: TRBJ2-2; D: TRBD1; length: 15
CDR3: CASSLGQVDEKLFF; DNA: TGCGCCAGCAGCTTGGGACAGGTAGATGAAAAACTGTTTTTT; V: TRBV5-1; size: .; J: TRBJ1-4; D: .; length: 14
CDR3: CARAGLLNEQFF; DNA: TGTGCCCGAGCAGGTCTACTCAATGAGCAGTTCTTC; V: TRBV30; size: .; J: TRBJ2-1; D: .; length: 12
CDR3: CASSGGFMDRANTEAFF; DNA: TGTGCCAGCAGCGGAGGATTTATGGACAGGGCGAACACTGAAGCTTTCTTT; V: TRBV5-6; size: .; J: TRBJ1-1; D: TRBD1; length: 17
CDR3: CASSSRRGAGALLLPERSYNEQFF; DNA: TGTGCCAGCAGTTCCCGAAGGGGAGCGGGAGCCCTCCTCTTACCGGAACGCTCCTACAATGAGCAGTTCTTC; V: TRBV28; size: .; J: TRBJ2-1; D: TRBD2; length: 24
CDR3: CATSRERHSNQPQHF; DNA: TGTGCCACCAGCAGGGAAAGACATAGCAATCAGCCCCAGCATTTT; V: TRBV15; size: .; J: TRBJ1-5; D: .; length: 15
CDR3: CASKQGANYGYTF; DNA: TGTGCCAGTAAACAGGGAGCTAACTATGGCTACACCTTC; V: TRBV25-1; size: .; J: TRBJ1-2; D: .; length: 13
CDR3: CASSQDVGLGYTF; DNA: TGCGCCAGCAGCCAAGATGTTGGGCTTGGCTACACCTTC; V: TRBV4-1; size: .; J: TRBJ1-2; D: .; length: 13
CDR3: CASTLEGGHYEQYF; DNA: TGTGCCAGTACTCTGGAAGGGGGACACTACGAGCAGTACTTC; V: TRBV19; size: .; J: TRBJ2-7; D: .; length: 14
CDR3: CASRTPGTEYNQPQHF; DNA: TGTGCCAGCCGTACCCCCGGGACAGAGTACAATCAGCCCCAGCATTTT; V: TRBV19; size: .; J: TRBJ1-5; D: TRBD1; length: 16
CDR3: CASSLAQGGDNQPQHF; DNA: TGTGCCAGCAGCTTGGCCCAGGGAGGGGACAATCAGCCCCAGCATTTT; V: TRBV5-6; size: .; J: TRBJ1-5; D: .; length: 16
CDR3: CSTPGGSVNTEAFF; DNA: TGCAGCACCCCAGGGGGCTCGGTGAACACTGAAGCTTTCTTT; V: TRBV29-1; size: .; J: TRBJ1-1; D: TRBD1; length: 14
CDR3: CASSISGSSAYEQYF; DNA: TGTGCCAGTAGTATTAGCGGGTCGTCCGCCTACGAGCAGTACTTC; V: TRBV19; size: few; J: TRBJ2-7; D: TRBD2; length: 15
CDR3: CASSQDRANTGELFF; DNA: TGCGCCAGCAGCCAGGACAGGGCAAACACCGGGGAGCTGTTTTTT; V: TRBV4-1; size: .; J: TRBJ2-2; D: TRBD1; length: 15
CDR3: CASSARTLSGYSNQPQHF; DNA: TGTGCCAGCAGTGCCCGGACCCTTAGCGGGTATAGCAATCAGCCCCAGCATTTT; V: TRBV2; size: .; J: TRBJ1-5; D: .; length: 18
CDR3: CASRPGGNQPQHF; DNA: TGTGCCAGCAGGCCCGGGGGAAATCAGCCCCAGCATTTT; V: TRBV27; size: .; J: TRBJ1-5; D: .; length: 13
CDR3: CAWDPGSTEAFF; DNA: TGTGCCTGGGACCCGGGTAGCACTGAAGCTTTCTTT; V: TRBV30; size: .; J: TRBJ1-1; D: .; length: 12
CDR3: CASSLEWDSRNYEQYF; DNA: TGTGCCAGCAGCTTAGAATGGGACTCAAGAAATTACGAGCAGTACTTC; V: TRBV11-2; size: .; J: TRBJ2-7; D: .; length: 16
CDR3: CASSLIGANYGYTF; DNA: TGTGCCAGCAGCTTGATCGGTGCTAACTATGGCTACACCTTC; V: TRBV7-2; size: once; J: TRBJ1-2; D: .; length: 14
CDR3: CASSLFPGQDTGELFF; DNA: TGTGCCAGCAGTTTGTTCCCCGGACAGGACACCGGGGAGCTGTTTTTT; V: TRBV28; size: .; J: TRBJ2-2; D: TRBD1; length: 16